This T cell receptor beta chain emerged from a study of blood T cell repertoires in COVID-19. Repertoires were generated with immunoSEQ multiplex PCR, while TCRdb's copy carries only in-frame clones and drops some. The data show around 150,000 clones, 90% to 95% seen once. V lost 5 bases and J 0 bases, leaving 14 bases between the germline ends. The CDR3 has 16 residues. Germline V gives CDR1 SGHAT, CDR2 FQNNGV. The receptor comes from a woman between 50 and 59 years old with acute or convalescent COVID-19. The sequenced sample was peripheral blood. The chain joins TRBV11-2 to TRBJ1-3; D possibly corresponds to TRBD1 (6 bases). The CDR3 bases are TGTGCCAGCAGCCCAAGAAGGGGGGGCTCTGGAAACACCATATATTTT. Translated, it gives CASSPRRGGSGNTIYF.